The 32 T cell receptor beta chains below all came from one sample that was sequenced in a study of shared clonotypes between healthy human individuals. This table comes from immunoSEQ multiplex PCR, and its TCRdb copy is limited to in-frame clones, with some not included. Among about 2 million clones listed, about 95% were seen once. CD45RO-negative, CCR7-positively selected cells formed the naive CD8 fraction, excluding terminally differentiated effector memory CD45RA+ cells. Sequenced sample: naive CD8+ T cells sorted from blood. The receptors here all came from a man younger than 35 in good health.

This chain links TRBV11-2 with TRBJ1-2, with D hard to call. Germline V gene data show CDR1 as SGHAT and CDR2 as FQNNGV. The CDR3 covers 14 residues. V was shortened by 1 base and J by 6 bases, with 12 bases between the two germline ends. CDR3 bases: TGTGCCAGCAGCTTAGTCCTCGGTGGACATGGCTACACCTTC. It is translated as CASSLVLGGHGYTF.

The chain combines TRBV5-6 with TRBJ1-1; maybe TRBD1 (5 bases). This CDR3 is built from 17 residues. Looked up from germline, CDR1 is SGHDT and CDR2 is YYEEEE. V was shortened by 0 bases and J by 0 bases, with 15 bases between the two germline ends. CDR3: CASSLGRDFLLNTEAFF. The CDR3 DNA reads as TGTGCCAGCAGCTTGGGCCGGGACTTCTTATTGAACACTGAAGCTTTCTTT.

The gene calls are TRBV28 and TRBJ1-2, with TRBD1 identical over 7 bases. V shed 6 bases and J 4 bases; nucleotides not matched to a gene: 8. Germline CDR1 and CDR2: MDHEN and SYDVKM. This CDR3 has 14 amino acids. CDR3 sequence reads: CASRTGDWGYGYTF. In DNA form, the CDR3 reads TGTGCCAGCAGAACAGGGGATTGGGGCTATGGCTACACCTTC.

The chain carries TRBV30 and TRBJ1-6; D uncertain. CDR1 is GTSNPN, CDR2 SVGIG, per germline (reference sequence). The CDR3 sequence is 15 residues long. The V and J ends lost 2 bases and 10 bases respectively, with 18 bases between them. The CDR3 sequence: CAWSPRDVYGSPLHF. The CDR3 DNA is TGTGCCTGGAGTCCCCGCGATGTGTATGGGTCACCCCTCCACTTT. The full variable domain, in which reference TRBV30 and TRBJ1-6 provide the parts outside the CDR3, is SQTIHQWPATLVQPVGSPLSLECTVEGTSNPNLYWYRQAAGRGLQLLFYSVGIGQISSEVPQNLSASRPQDRQFILSSKKLLLSDSGFYLCAWSPRDVYGSPLHFGNGTRLTVT.

V is TRBV4-1 and J is TRBJ2-7, with 9 bases identical to TRBD2. The CDR3 totals 17 residues. CDR1 and CDR2 from the germline V gene are MGHRA and YSYEKL. CDR3 residues: CASAMGREGDSSYEQYF. The CDR3 DNA sequence: TGCGCGAGCGCCATGGGGCGGGAGGGTGACAGCTCCTACGAGCAGTACTTC.

This clone was counted a few times. This chain uses TRBV28 with TRBJ1-2, with D unresolved. The germline V and J ends were trimmed by 5 bases and 0 bases, with 7 bases remaining between them. CDR1 is MDHEN, CDR2 SYDVKM, per germline. The CDR3 runs to 13 residues. CDR3 protein: CASSGVTNYGYTF. The CDR3 region has the DNA TGTGCCAGCAGTGGGGTAACTAACTATGGCTACACCTTC.

The V call is TRBV4-1, the J call TRBJ1-1, with D unclear. Germline V gene data show CDR1 as MGHRA and CDR2 as YSYEKL. The V gene lost 0 bases and the J gene lost 8 bases, with 7 bases spanning the gap. The length of the CDR3 is 12 residues. The CDR3 reads CASSQDWTEAFF. CDR3 nucleotides: TGCGCCAGCAGCCAAGATTGGACCGAAGCTTTCTTT.

The chain combines TRBV4-1 with TRBJ2-1; the D gene is possibly TRBD2 (7 bases). V lost 3 bases and J lost 10, with 19 bases in between. The CDR3 has 15 amino acids. Germline CDR1 MGHRA, CDR2 YSYEKL. CDR3 nucleotide sequence: TGCGCCAGCAGCCAGGGGCGGGGGCCGTACAGCGAGCAGTTCTTC. Encoded protein: CASSQGRGPYSEQFF.

The chain uses TRBV11-2 and TRBJ2-5; D may be TRBD2 (6 bases). The CDR3 contains 15 residues. V dropped 5 bases and J dropped 2 bases, with 15 bases sitting between them. Germline loops: CDR1 SGHAT, CDR2 FQNNGV. The CDR3 spells CASSILLASQETQYF. For the CDR3, the DNA is TGTGCCAGCAGCATACTCCTAGCGTCTCAAGAGACCCAGTACTTC. Full variable domain (rest looked up from reference TRBV11-2 and TRBJ2-5): EAGVAQSPRYKIIEKRQSVAFWCNPISGHATLYWYQQILGQGPKLLIQFQNNGVVDDSQLPKDRFSAERLKGVDSTLKIQPAKLEDSAVYLCASSILLASQETQYFGPGTRLLVL.

The chain combines TRBV7-6 with TRBJ2-7; 10 bases are a match to TRBD1. Trimming at V came to 0 bases and at J to 3 bases, leaving 8 bases not matched to a gene. Germline loops: CDR1 SGHVS, CDR2 FNYEAQ. The CDR3 has 17 amino acids. The CDR3 protein is CASSLAGQGPNDYEQYF. CDR3 DNA: TGTGCCAGCAGCTTAGCGGGACAGGGGCCAAATGACTACGAGCAGTACTTC.

This clone was detected only once. The V call is TRBV5-8, the J call TRBJ2-7; the match to TRBD1 covers 9 bases. After removal of 0 bases from V and 6 bases from J, the junction contained 4 bases not matched to a gene. The CDR3 extends over 14 amino acids. Per germline, CDR1 SGHTS and CDR2 YDEGEE. CDR3 coding DNA: TGTGCCAGCAGCTTGGCCGGGACAGGGTTCGAGCAGTACTTC. It is translated as CASSLAGTGFEQYF.

This chain joins TRBV6-1 and TRBJ2-2; D might be TRBD2 (5 bases). Germline loops: CDR1 MNHNS, CDR2 SASEGT. This CDR3 comprises 15 residues. V was cut by 4 bases and J by 5 bases, with 14 bases left in between. The DNA of the CDR3 is TGTGCCAGCAGTGGAACACCGACGGGGACCGGGGAGCTGTTTTTT. Its translation is CASSGTPTGTGELFF.

The rearrangement uses TRBV2 and TRBJ2-5; 9 bases are a match to TRBD1. The CDR3 has 14 residues. Looked up from germline, CDR1 is SNHLY and CDR2 is FYNNEI. V lost 8 bases, J lost 3 bases, and 7 bases stayed unmatched. In DNA, the CDR3 is TGTGCCAGCGACCGGGACAGGGCCGAAGAGACCCAGTACTTC. It translates to CASDRDRAEETQYF.

The chain has TRBV2 and TRBJ2-7; TRBD1 might be the D (5 bases). Germline assignment: CDR1 SNHLY and CDR2 FYNNEI. Between the trimmed V and J ends, which lost 10 bases and 2 bases, there was a span of 15 bases. The CDR3 spans 13 residues. DNA of the CDR3: TGTGCCACCGACGGACACCTAACCTACGAGCAGTACTTC. Translation gives CATDGHLTYEQYF.

The chain has TRBV19 and TRBJ1-5; D remains unclear. Germline V CDR1 and CDR2: LNHDA, SQIVND (reference sequence). Trimming took 3 bases from V and 4 from J, leaving 7 bases between them. CDR3 size: 13 residues. CDR3 in amino acids: CASSMVANQPQHF. The CDR3 nucleotides are TGTGCCAGTAGTATGGTAGCAAATCAGCCCCAGCATTTT.

The J gene is TRBJ2-2, the V gene TRBV7-8, with TRBD2 identical over 9 bases. CDR3 length equals 16 residues. From germline, CDR1 is SGHVS and CDR2 FQNEAQ. Trimming removed 4 bases from V and 3 bases from J; junction bases left unmatched: 6. This chain's CDR3 is CASSSLAGEDTGELFF. The CDR3 DNA reads TGTGCCAGCAGCTCACTAGCGGGCGAGGACACCGGGGAGCTGTTTTTT. Using reference TRBV7-8 and TRBJ2-2 for the parts outside the CDR3, the full variable domain is GAGVSQSPRYKVAKRGQDVALRCDPISGHVSLFWYQQALGQGPEFLTYFQNEAQLDKSGLPSDRFFAERPEGSVSTLKIQRTQQEDSAVYLCASSSLAGEDTGELFFGEGSRLTVL.

This chain uses TRBV13 with TRBJ2-1; 11 bases match TRBD2. With V trimmed by 5 bases and J by 7 bases, 7 bases remained unmatched. The CDR3 totals 15 residues. CDR1 and CDR2 from the germline V gene are PRHDT and FYEKMQ (reference sequence). CDR3: CASSPASGGMNEQFF. CDR3 in DNA: TGTGCCAGCAGCCCGGCTAGCGGGGGGATGAATGAGCAGTTCTTC.

The gene calls are TRBV7-8 and TRBJ1-1; D unclear. The V and J ends lost 8 bases and 1 base respectively, with 11 bases between them. This CDR3 has 13 amino acids. The germline CDR1 and CDR2 sequences are SGHVS and FQNEAQ. DNA for the CDR3: TGTGCCAGCTCGAGGGTCGAGAACACTGAAGCTTTCTTT. Translation gives CASSRVENTEAFF. Based on the CDR3 plus reference TRBV7-8 and TRBJ1-1, the full variable domain is GAGVSQSPRYKVAKRGQDVALRCDPISGHVSLFWYQQALGQGPEFLTYFQNEAQLDKSGLPSDRFFAERPEGSVSTLKIQRTQQEDSAVYLCASSRVENTEAFFGQGTRLTVV.

The V and J genes are TRBV27 and TRBJ2-1, with 11 bases lining up with TRBD1. Germline V gene sequence: CDR1 MNHEY, CDR2 SMNVEV (reference sequence). Trimming cost V 2 bases and J 6 bases; bases outside gene matches: 6. The length of the CDR3 is 16 residues. CDR3 residues: CASSLTPGTGGNEQFF. In nucleotides, the CDR3 is TGTGCCAGCAGTTTAACCCCCGGGACAGGGGGCAATGAGCAGTTCTTC.

The rearrangement links TRBV28 to TRBJ1-1; TRBD1 is a possible D gene (6 bases). The CDR3 is 14 amino acids. V shed 2 bases and J shed 4 bases, with 11 bases lying between them. Per germline, CDR1 MDHEN and CDR2 SYDVKM. CDR3 residues: CASSLVGAGTEAFF. The CDR3 DNA reads TGTGCCAGCAGTTTAGTGGGGGCCGGCACTGAAGCTTTCTTT.

The chain links TRBV6-5 to TRBJ2-5, with D unclear. The CDR3 sequence is 14 residues long. V shed 6 bases and J shed 2 bases, with 13 bases lying between them. Germline V gene lookup returns CDR1 MNHEY and CDR2 SVGAGI. The CDR3 region has the DNA TGTGCCAGCAGCTCCGGGCCGTATCAAGAGACCCAGTACTTC. As protein: CASSSGPYQETQYF.

The V and J genes are TRBV4-1 and TRBJ2-7; D not certain. V lost 1 base to trimming and J lost 6 bases, with 13 bases between them. From germline, CDR1 is MGHRA and CDR2 YSYEKL. The CDR3 has 14 amino acids. CDR3 amino acids: CASSQVHPSGEQYF. DNA for the CDR3: TGCGCCAGCAGCCAAGTGCACCCCTCAGGCGAGCAGTACTTC.

As to this clone: Other DNA variants within this sample encode the same CDR3. This chain links TRBV7-9 with TRBJ2-1; 8 positions agree with TRBD1. V lost 3 bases to trimming and J lost 4 bases; unmatched junction nucleotides: 5. CDR1 and CDR2 from the germline V gene are SEHNR and FQNEAQ (reference sequence). This CDR3 is 15 amino acids long. The CDR3 spells CASSFAQGAYNEQFF. In DNA, the CDR3 is TGTGCCAGCAGCTTTGCCCAGGGGGCTTACAATGAGCAGTTCTTC.

This sequence joins TRBV4-3 and TRBJ2-3; D may match TRBD1 or TRBD2 (7 bases each). Trimming left V 5 bases short and J 8 bases short, with 20 bases between. The CDR3 loop spans 15 amino acids. Germline V lookup: CDR1 LGHNA, CDR2 YSLEER. In DNA, the CDR3 is TGCGCCAGCAGCGAAGCCCTCAGCGGGGACAGTACGCAGTATTTT. The encoded protein is CASSEALSGDSTQYF.

This clone has only one observation. The gene calls are TRBV7-9 and TRBJ2-1; D is unclear. CDR1 and CDR2 from the germline V gene are SEHNR and FQNEAQ (reference sequence). The CDR3 has 12 residues. Trimming took 1 base from V and 8 from J, leaving 6 bases between them. In DNA, the CDR3 is TGTGCCAGCAGCTTAGGGTGGGATGAGCAGTTCTTC. It specifies CASSLGWDEQFF. Based on the CDR3 plus reference TRBV7-9 and TRBJ2-1, the full variable domain is DTGVSQNPRHKITKRGQNVTFRCDPISEHNRLYWYRQTLGQGPEFLTYFQNEAQLEKSRLLSDRFSAERPKGSFSTLEIQRTEQGDSAMYLCASSLGWDEQFFGPGTRLTVL.

The CDR3 nucleotides are TGTGCCAGCAGCTTAACCGCCAGGGTCGCCTCGAGCTCCTACGAGCAGTACTTC. This translates into CASSLTARVASSSYEQYF. The chain carries TRBV11-2 and TRBJ2-7; TRBD1 might be the D (5 bases). The germline V gene has CDR1 SGHAT and CDR2 FQNNGV. V lost 2 bases to trimming and J lost 0 bases, with 20 bases between them. This CDR3 has 18 amino acids.

The chain joins TRBV7-8 to TRBJ2-2; D is undetermined. Trimming removed 3 bases from V and 0 bases from J, with 8 bases in between. Per germline, CDR1 SGHVS and CDR2 FQNEAQ. The CDR3 runs to 15 residues. The CDR3 loop reads CASSFLDANTGELFF. Written as DNA, the CDR3 is TGTGCCAGCAGCTTCCTAGACGCGAACACCGGGGAGCTGTTTTTT.

The V and J genes are TRBV28 and TRBJ2-7; D remains ambiguous. The CDR3 sequence is 13 residues long. V was shortened by 5 bases and J by 1 base, with 9 bases between the two germline ends. Per the germline V gene, CDR1 is MDHEN and CDR2 is SYDVKM. The CDR3 spells CASSGDWSYEQYF. CDR3 in DNA: TGTGCCAGCAGTGGAGACTGGTCCTACGAGCAGTACTTC.

The count of this clone is one. The rearrangement joins TRBV27 to TRBJ2-1, with D uncertain. This CDR3 is 14 amino acids long. Trimming stripped 3 bases from V and 5 bases from J, with 11 bases between. The germline V gene has CDR1 MNHEY and CDR2 SMNVEV (reference sequence). CDR3 residues: CASSFRSIHNEQFF. The CDR3 bases are TGTGCCAGCAGTTTTCGCAGTATACACAATGAGCAGTTCTTC.

This clone was recorded once. The chain has TRBV11-2 and TRBJ2-3; D is undetermined. This CDR3 spans 11 amino acids. V was shortened by 0 bases and J by 8 bases, with 3 bases between the two germline ends. CDR1 and CDR2 (germline): SGHAT, FQNNGV. The CDR3: CASSLEGTQYF. The CDR3 DNA follows: TGTGCCAGCAGCTTAGAGGGTACGCAGTATTTT.

The CDR3 sequence: CASSLGGRGEDEQFF. Written as DNA, the CDR3 is TGTGCCAGCAGCTTAGGTGGCCGGGGTGAGGATGAGCAGTTCTTC. J is TRBJ2-1 and V is TRBV11-2; possible D gene TRBD2, 5 bases. Trimming pared 1 base from V and 8 bases from J, leaving 15 bases between. Germline CDR1 SGHAT, CDR2 FQNNGV. The CDR3 has 15 residues.

V usage is TRBV10-1 and J usage is TRBJ2-2; the D is unclear. The CDR3 spans 16 residues. The V end lost 2 bases, the J end lost 2 bases, and 12 bases lay between the germline ends. Germline CDR1 is WNHNN and CDR2 is SYGVQD (reference sequence). The CDR3 region is CASSEVWTENTGELFF. The CDR3 DNA sequence: TGCGCCAGCAGTGAGGTTTGGACGGAAAACACCGGGGAGCTGTTTTTT.